One and the same sample provided the 19 T cell receptor beta chains below, sequenced in a study of control samples from healthy donors and cancer patients. Sequencing used immunoSEQ multiplex PCR; TCRdb keeps in-frame clones, though not all of them. The repertoire consists of 100,000 to 150,000 clones, with 75% to 95% occurring once and the leading ten covering about 2.3%. The sample consisted of blood. Receptors originate from a man aged 35 to 55 in good health.

This chain links TRBV6-1 with TRBJ2-7, with TRBD2 identical over 13 bases. Germline loops: CDR1 MNHNS, CDR2 SASEGT. The CDR3 totals 15 residues. Unmatched junction bases numbered 0, after V lost 3 bases and J lost 1 base. CDR3 in DNA: TGTGCCAGCAGTGAGGGACTAGCGGGATCCTACGAGCAGTACTTC. Translating gives CASSEGLAGSYEQYF.

The V gene is TRBV6-5, the J gene TRBJ2-7; 8 bases map to TRBD1. Germline V gene lookup returns CDR1 MNHEY and CDR2 SVGAGI. This CDR3 spans 15 amino acids. Trimming took 6 bases from V and 7 from J; bases not matched to a gene: 14. The CDR3 DNA reads TGTGCCAGCAGGGACATGACAGGGGTGTTTGGTGAGCAGTACTTC. This codes for CASRDMTGVFGEQYF.

The rearrangement uses TRBV6-2 or TRBV6-3 and TRBJ2-1; the match to TRBD2 covers 12 bases. This CDR3 has 15 amino acids. After removal of 5 bases from V and 8 bases from J, the junction contained 7 bases not matched to a gene. CDR1 is MNHEY and CDR2 is SVGEGT in the germline V gene. The CDR3 spells CASSILAGGRYEQFF. The DNA for the CDR3 is TGTGCCAGCAGTATACTAGCGGGGGGCCGGTATGAGCAGTTCTTC.

This clone was seen more than once but under ten times. This chain joins TRBV5-1 and TRBJ2-3; 9 nucleotides match TRBD1. Looked up from germline, CDR1 is SGHRS and CDR2 is YFSETQ. The CDR3 covers 14 residues. V dropped 6 bases and J dropped 3; count of bases not matched to a gene: 5. The CDR3 coding sequence is TGCGCCAGCAATCCGGGGACAGGGACAGATACGCAGTATTTT. Translation gives CASNPGTGTDTQYF.

This chain links TRBV5-1 with TRBJ1-1; D unclear. The CDR3 extends over 15 amino acids. Trimming took off 4 bases at V and 4 bases at J, with 17 bases between the two ends. Germline CDR1 is SGHRS and CDR2 is YFSETQ. CDR3 sequence reads: CASSKPGGFSTEAFF. The DNA for the CDR3 is TGCGCCAGCAGCAAGCCGGGAGGTTTTAGCACTGAAGCTTTCTTT.

The V and J genes are TRBV10-3 and TRBJ2-1, with 12 bases that match TRBD2. This CDR3 is 17 amino acids long. V shed 6 bases and J 4 bases; nucleotides not matched to a gene: 10. Germline V gene data show CDR1 as ENHRY and CDR2 as SYGVKD. The CDR3 DNA sequence: TGTGCCATCAGGAGGACGGCTAGCGGGGGGGGTTACAATGAGCAGTTCTTC. This gives the protein CAIRRTASGGGYNEQFF.

This chain uses TRBV28 with TRBJ1-1; possibly TRBD1 for D (5 bases). This CDR3 is 14 amino acids long. Trimming shortened V by 1 base and J by 11 bases, and 17 bases separated the two germline ends. CDR1 and CDR2 (germline): MDHEN, SYDVKM. The CDR3 DNA follows: TGTGCCAGCAGTTTATTGGGGGGGTGGTCTTGGGCTTTCTTT. Protein sequence: CASSLLGGWSWAFF.

The chain couples TRBV27 to TRBJ1-5; the D gene is possibly TRBD1 (5 bases). The V end lost 3 bases, the J end lost 0 bases, and 9 bases lay between the germline ends. Looked up from germline, CDR1 is MNHEY and CDR2 is SMNVEV (reference sequence). The CDR3 spans 15 residues. The CDR3 region has the DNA TGTGCCAGCAGTTTCGGGGGGTATAGCAATCAGCCCCAGCATTTT. It specifies CASSFGGYSNQPQHF.

The sample holds one count of this clone. The gene calls are TRBV18 and TRBJ1-1, with D perhaps matching TRBD1 (6 bases). CDR1 and CDR2 from the germline V gene are KGHSH and LQKENI. Trimming took off 6 bases at V and 2 bases at J, with 10 bases between the two ends. The CDR3 spans 13 residues. The CDR3 DNA sequence: TGTGCCAGCTCCGGACAGCAAAACACTGAAGCTTTCTTT. As protein: CASSGQQNTEAFF.

The V call is TRBV27, the J call TRBJ1-6, with D tentatively TRBD1 (5 bases). Trimming removed 6 bases at V and 3 bases at J, with 12 bases between. CDR3 size: 15 residues. The germline V gene encodes CDR1 MNHEY and CDR2 SMNVEV (reference sequence). CDR3 in DNA: TGTGCCAGCAGATCCGGAAGGGGCTATAATTCACCCCTCCACTTT. It yields the protein CASRSGRGYNSPLHF.

V gene TRBV10-3 combines with J gene TRBJ2-7; perhaps TRBD1 as D (5 bases). CDR1 and CDR2 (germline): ENHRY, SYGVKD. V was cut by 4 bases and J by 0 bases, with 13 bases left in between. CDR3 size: 15 residues. CDR3 nucleotides: TGTGCCATCAGTGTTACCCAGGGTGACTCCTACGAGCAGTACTTC. The encoded protein is CAISVTQGDSYEQYF.

The chain is built from TRBV6-5 and TRBJ1-1; D unresolved. This CDR3 is built from 14 residues. V was trimmed by 2 bases and J by 2 bases, leaving 9 bases between them. From germline, CDR1 is MNHEY and CDR2 SVGAGI. This chain's CDR3 is CASSYAETNTEAFF. As DNA, the CDR3 is TGTGCCAGCAGTTACGCAGAGACTAACACTGAAGCTTTCTTT.

V gene TRBV12-3 or TRBV12-4 combines with J gene TRBJ1-2, with D uncertain. The ends were cut back, 3 bases at V and 10 bases at J, with 12 bases in the middle. This CDR3 has 12 residues. CDR3 DNA sequence: TGTGCCAGCAGTTTTAGCCCGGCGGCCTACACCTTC. It yields the protein CASSFSPAAYTF.

This clone appeared a few times. This chain uses TRBV19 with TRBJ1-5; D is unresolved. Deletions cut 1 base from V and 11 bases from J, with 12 bases between. Germline V gives CDR1 LNHDA, CDR2 SQIVND (reference sequence). This CDR3 is 13 amino acids long. The CDR3 DNA sequence: TGTGCCAGTAGTATAGGTAGGATGGCGTCCCAGCATTTT. Protein sequence: CASSIGRMASQHF.

The J gene is TRBJ1-2, the V gene TRBV12-3 or TRBV12-4; D ambiguous. V lost 2 bases, J lost 7 bases, and 11 bases lay in between. This CDR3 is 13 amino acids long. In nucleotides, the CDR3 is TGTGCCAGCAGTTTATCGGGTAGGGTTGGCTACACCTTC. Amino acid sequence: CASSLSGRVGYTF.

Details on this clone: At the DNA level, this CDR3 is encoded by other sequences in the same sample as well. The V gene is TRBV9, the J gene TRBJ2-7; 11 bases are a match to TRBD1. Germline CDR1 and CDR2: SGDLS and YYNGEE. The CDR3 contains 14 residues. The V and J ends lost 2 bases and 4 bases, in that order; junction bases with no gene match: 2. The CDR3 DNA follows: TGTGCCAGCAGCGTCGGACAGGGGGCTTACGAGCAGTACTTC. It encodes CASSVGQGAYEQYF.

This clone is a singleton in its sample. The gene calls are TRBV6-2 or TRBV6-3 and TRBJ1-6, with 7 bases fitting TRBD1. The junction had 7 bases not matched to a gene; V was cut back by 6 bases and J by 8 bases. This CDR3 is built from 14 residues. The germline V gene has CDR1 MNHEY and CDR2 SVGEGT. The CDR3 sequence: CASSSDRAYSPLHF. In DNA form, the CDR3 reads TGTGCCAGCAGCTCTGACAGGGCCTATTCACCCCTCCACTTT.

The chain combines TRBV4-1 with TRBJ1-4, with unresolved D. Germline CDR1 reads MGHRA; CDR2 reads YSYEKL. With 0 bases removed from V and 13 bases from J, the gap between germline ends came to 6 bases. The CDR3 extends over 11 amino acids. The CDR3 bases are TGCGCCAGCAGCCAAGAACGCCGACTGTTTTTT. Its translation: CASSQERRLFF.

The chain combines TRBV7-3 with TRBJ2-1; D may be TRBD2 (6 bases). V was shortened by 4 bases and J by 2 bases, with 9 bases between the two germline ends. CDR3 size: 14 residues. Per germline, CDR1 SGHTA and CDR2 FQGTGA. CDR3 DNA sequence: TGTGCCAGCAGCTCGGGCGGGGCCTACAATGAGCAGTTCTTC. Protein: CASSSGGAYNEQFF. The full variable domain, with the rest looked up from reference TRBV7-3 and TRBJ2-1, is GAGVSQTPSNKVTEKGKYVELRCDPISGHTALYWYRQSLGQGPEFLIYFQGTGAADDSGLPNDRFFAVRPEGSVSTLKIQRTERGDSAVYLCASSSGGAYNEQFFGPGTRLTVL.